The rows below give T cell receptor beta chains drawn from one sample of a study of vaccination effects on CD4 cells after COVID-19. Which antigens these TCRs recognize remains unknown. The data were produced by immunoSEQ multiplex PCR, yet TCRdb's version contains in-frame clones alone and is incomplete. The sample yields 30,000 to 35,000 clones, around 75% seen once. The specimen was CD4+ T cells from PBMCs cultured without peptide, collected after COVID-19 vaccination. Source of these receptors: a human donor who had a prior SARS-CoV-2 infection. The CDR3 runs from the conserved cysteine through the conserved F or W. Each record gives: V gene, clone size, J gene, D gene, CDR3 protein, CDR3 DNA. The D gene is left open where the match is weak. Some rows mark clone size as missing; the rest say once, few, many or name a class of expanded clone.

v_call: TRBV5-4; clone_size: .; j_call: TRBJ2-3; d_call: TRBD2; cdr3_aa: CASSLTSGPTDTQYF; cdr3_nt: TGTGCCAGCAGCTTGACTAGCGGGCCCACAGATACGCAGTATTTT
v_call: TRBV2; clone_size: .; j_call: TRBJ2-1; d_call: .; cdr3_aa: CASLRGQRGYNEQFF; cdr3_nt: TGTGCCAGCCTAAGGGGGCAGCGGGGGTACAATGAGCAGTTCTTC
v_call: TRBV3-1/TRBV3-2; clone_size: .; j_call: TRBJ2-5; d_call: TRBD1; cdr3_aa: CASSLAGTGGLRETQYF; cdr3_nt: TGTGCCAGCAGCCTTGCCGGGACAGGGGGTTTAAGGGAGACCCAGTACTTC
v_call: TRBV12-3/TRBV12-4; clone_size: few; j_call: TRBJ1-1; d_call: .; cdr3_aa: CASSLGLGAEAFF; cdr3_nt: TGTGCCAGCAGTTTGGGTCTAGGCGCTGAAGCTTTCTTT
v_call: TRBV12-3/TRBV12-4; clone_size: .; j_call: TRBJ2-6; d_call: .; cdr3_aa: CASSTGGALTF; cdr3_nt: TGTGCCAGCAGTACAGGCGGGGCCCTGACTTTC
v_call: TRBV30; clone_size: .; j_call: TRBJ1-6; d_call: .; cdr3_aa: CAWRSPGGNSPLHF; cdr3_nt: TGTGCCTGGAGATCTCCGGGGGGTAATTCACCCCTCCACTTT
v_call: TRBV27; clone_size: .; j_call: TRBJ2-3; d_call: .; cdr3_aa: CASRRPGTPRVKDTQYF; cdr3_nt: TGTGCCAGCAGACGCCCCGGGACGCCCCGCGTCAAAGATACGCAGTATTTT
v_call: TRBV6-5; clone_size: .; j_call: TRBJ1-3; d_call: .; cdr3_aa: CASRRAYISGNTIYF; cdr3_nt: TGTGCCAGCCGGAGGGCCTACATCTCTGGAAACACCATATATTTT
v_call: TRBV6-4; clone_size: .; j_call: TRBJ2-1; d_call: .; cdr3_aa: CASSDSPSYNEQFF; cdr3_nt: TGTGCCAGCAGTGACTCGCCCTCCTACAATGAGCAGTTCTTC
v_call: TRBV30; clone_size: once; j_call: TRBJ1-5; d_call: TRBD1; cdr3_aa: CAWGRDRNQPQHF; cdr3_nt: TGTGCCTGGGGCCGGGACAGAAATCAGCCCCAGCATTTT
v_call: TRBV7-2; clone_size: .; j_call: TRBJ2-5; d_call: TRBD2; cdr3_aa: CASSLESGRGVETQYF; cdr3_nt: TGTGCCAGCAGCTTAGAAAGCGGGAGGGGTGTAGAGACCCAGTACTTC
v_call: TRBV19; clone_size: .; j_call: TRBJ1-4; d_call: TRBD1; cdr3_aa: CASNHANRDSEKLFF; cdr3_nt: TGTGCCAGTAACCACGCGAACCGGGACAGCGAAAAACTGTTTTTT
v_call: TRBV30; clone_size: .; j_call: TRBJ1-2; d_call: .; cdr3_aa: CAWSVLTLGAYGYTF; cdr3_nt: TGTGCCTGGAGTGTACTGACCTTAGGGGCTTATGGCTACACCTTC
v_call: TRBV5-4; clone_size: once; j_call: TRBJ2-1; d_call: TRBD2; cdr3_aa: CASAHGPGTSGYNEQFF; cdr3_nt: TGTGCCAGCGCCCACGGTCCCGGGACTAGCGGGTACAATGAGCAGTTCTTC
v_call: TRBV7-2; clone_size: .; j_call: TRBJ2-2; d_call: .; cdr3_aa: CASSLVGGTTGELFF; cdr3_nt: TGTGCCAGCAGCTTAGTGGGAGGTACCACCGGGGAGCTGTTTTTT
v_call: TRBV7-2; clone_size: .; j_call: TRBJ2-2; d_call: TRBD2; cdr3_aa: CASSLFGGDTGELFF; cdr3_nt: TGTGCCAGCAGCTTATTCGGGGGGGACACCGGGGAGCTGTTTTTT
v_call: TRBV24-1; clone_size: .; j_call: TRBJ1-1; d_call: .; cdr3_aa: CATSDAGRAEAFF; cdr3_nt: TGTGCCACCAGTGATGCCGGACGGGCTGAAGCTTTCTTT
v_call: TRBV7-9; clone_size: .; j_call: TRBJ2-7; d_call: TRBD2; cdr3_aa: CASSLAAGLAGAYEQYF; cdr3_nt: TGTGCCAGCAGCTTAGCGGCGGGACTAGCGGGAGCCTACGAGCAGTACTTC
v_call: TRBV4-2; clone_size: .; j_call: TRBJ2-1; d_call: TRBD2; cdr3_aa: CASSQDPSGRYNEQFF; cdr3_nt: TGTGCCAGCAGCCAAGATCCTAGCGGGAGGTACAATGAGCAGTTCTTC
v_call: TRBV5-4; clone_size: medium-sized; j_call: TRBJ2-5; d_call: TRBD2; cdr3_aa: CASSRRLADQETQYF; cdr3_nt: TGTGCCAGCAGCCGAAGACTAGCCGATCAAGAGACCCAGTACTTC
v_call: TRBV18; clone_size: .; j_call: TRBJ1-1; d_call: .; cdr3_aa: CASSADRNTEAFF; cdr3_nt: TGTGCCAGCTCAGCCGACAGAAACACTGAAGCTTTCTTT
v_call: TRBV7-2; clone_size: .; j_call: TRBJ2-1; d_call: .; cdr3_aa: CASSLALGGYNEQFF; cdr3_nt: TGTGCCAGCAGCTTAGCGCTGGGGGGATACAATGAGCAGTTCTTC
v_call: TRBV19; clone_size: .; j_call: TRBJ1-1; d_call: .; cdr3_aa: CASSIAGRRPEAFF; cdr3_nt: TGTGCCAGTAGTATAGCCGGTCGGAGACCTGAAGCTTTCTTT
v_call: TRBV2; clone_size: .; j_call: TRBJ2-1; d_call: .; cdr3_aa: CASFSGSSYNEQFF; cdr3_nt: TGTGCCAGCTTTTCGGGGAGCTCCTACAATGAGCAGTTCTTC
v_call: TRBV24-1; clone_size: .; j_call: TRBJ2-2; d_call: .; cdr3_aa: CATQLETGELFF; cdr3_nt: TGTGCCACTCAACTAGAGACCGGGGAGCTGTTTTTT
v_call: TRBV5-1; clone_size: few; j_call: TRBJ2-7; d_call: .; cdr3_aa: CASSLSLHSYEQYF; cdr3_nt: TGCGCCAGCAGCTTGTCACTTCACTCCTACGAGCAGTACTTC
v_call: TRBV15; clone_size: .; j_call: TRBJ2-2; d_call: TRBD1; cdr3_aa: CATSRDRGHTGELFF; cdr3_nt: TGTGCCACCAGCAGAGATAGGGGGCACACCGGGGAGCTGTTTTTT
v_call: TRBV4-2; clone_size: .; j_call: TRBJ2-5; d_call: TRBD2; cdr3_aa: CASSQDPFRAGGYQETQYF; cdr3_nt: TGTGCCAGCAGCCAAGATCCCTTTAGAGCGGGGGGATACCAAGAGACCCAGTACTTC
v_call: TRBV3-1/TRBV3-2; clone_size: .; j_call: TRBJ2-1; d_call: TRBD1; cdr3_aa: CASSQVWGHHRDRGNEQFF; cdr3_nt: TGTGCCAGCAGCCAAGTTTGGGGTCATCATAGGGACAGGGGTAATGAGCAGTTCTTC
v_call: TRBV9; clone_size: .; j_call: TRBJ1-1; d_call: TRBD1; cdr3_aa: CASSPWRDSGVSEAFF; cdr3_nt: TGTGCCAGCAGCCCTTGGCGGGACAGCGGTGTCTCTGAAGCTTTCTTT
v_call: TRBV7-9; clone_size: .; j_call: TRBJ2-7; d_call: TRBD1; cdr3_aa: CASSLSPDRGHHEQYF; cdr3_nt: TGTGCCAGCAGCTTATCCCCAGACAGGGGGCATCACGAGCAGTACTTC
v_call: TRBV12-3/TRBV12-4; clone_size: .; j_call: TRBJ1-2; d_call: .; cdr3_aa: CASSLRGNYGYTF; cdr3_nt: TGTGCCAGCAGTTTAAGGGGGAACTATGGCTACACCTTC
v_call: TRBV5-4; clone_size: .; j_call: TRBJ2-2; d_call: .; cdr3_aa: CASSFFLGGNTGELFF; cdr3_nt: TGTGCCAGCAGCTTCTTTCTGGGGGGGAACACCGGGGAGCTGTTTTTT
v_call: TRBV3-1/TRBV3-2; clone_size: .; j_call: TRBJ1-2; d_call: .; cdr3_aa: CASSQARGGTNYGYTF; cdr3_nt: TGTGCCAGCAGCCAAGCCCGAGGGGGAACTAACTATGGCTACACCTTC
v_call: TRBV27; clone_size: once; j_call: TRBJ2-5; d_call: .; cdr3_aa: CASSSRRGLGWETQYF; cdr3_nt: TGTGCCAGCAGTTCACGACGAGGTTTGGGATGGGAGACCCAGTACTTC
v_call: TRBV19; clone_size: .; j_call: TRBJ2-4; d_call: .; cdr3_aa: CASSNRAEMGIQYF; cdr3_nt: TGTGCCAGTAGTAACCGGGCCGAAATGGGCATTCAGTACTTC
v_call: TRBV7-2; clone_size: .; j_call: TRBJ1-2; d_call: TRBD1; cdr3_aa: CASSLLGTVDYGYTF; cdr3_nt: TGTGCCAGCAGCTTGTTAGGGACAGTTGACTATGGCTACACCTTC